Reported below is one T cell receptor beta chain. The source of the sample is a study of glioma-infiltrating T cells. Turning to the study itself: Before surgery, glioma patients received dexamethasone for at most six days.

TCR alpha and beta CDR3 regions were amplified from RNA using iRepertoire nested multiplex PCR. TCRdb fed the multiplex PCR reads into MiXCR, producing one record per CDR3 protein. This table holds around 390,000 distinct CDR3 sequences, less than 50% found once. Trimming cost V 4 bases and J 5 bases, with 23 bases left between them. Germline V gene lookup returns CDR1 MNHEY and CDR2 SMNVEV (reference sequence). This CDR3 has 17 amino acids. The receptor comes from a human donor with low-grade glioma or glioblastoma, undergoing nonglioma brain surgery, or in good health (not recorded which). Specimen: glioma tissue, nonneoplastic brain tissue, or PBMCs (not recorded which). The chain links TRBV27 to TRBJ1-1; the D gene is possibly TRBD1 (5 bases). The CDR3 spells CASSSLLRGNSKTEAFF. CDR3 nucleotides: TGTGCCAGCAGTTCTCTGCTTAGGGGTAATTCGAAGACTGAAGCTTTCTTT.